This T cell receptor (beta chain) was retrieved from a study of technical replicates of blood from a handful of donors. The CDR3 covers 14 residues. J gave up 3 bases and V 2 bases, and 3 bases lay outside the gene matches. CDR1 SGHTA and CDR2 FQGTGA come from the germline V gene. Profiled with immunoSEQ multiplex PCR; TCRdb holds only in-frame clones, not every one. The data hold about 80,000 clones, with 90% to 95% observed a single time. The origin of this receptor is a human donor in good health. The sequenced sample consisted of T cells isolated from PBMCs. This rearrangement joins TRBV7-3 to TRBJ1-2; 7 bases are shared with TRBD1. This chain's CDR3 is CASSLEGADYGYTF. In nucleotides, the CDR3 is TGTGCCAGCAGCTTAGAGGGGGCGGACTATGGCTACACCTTC.